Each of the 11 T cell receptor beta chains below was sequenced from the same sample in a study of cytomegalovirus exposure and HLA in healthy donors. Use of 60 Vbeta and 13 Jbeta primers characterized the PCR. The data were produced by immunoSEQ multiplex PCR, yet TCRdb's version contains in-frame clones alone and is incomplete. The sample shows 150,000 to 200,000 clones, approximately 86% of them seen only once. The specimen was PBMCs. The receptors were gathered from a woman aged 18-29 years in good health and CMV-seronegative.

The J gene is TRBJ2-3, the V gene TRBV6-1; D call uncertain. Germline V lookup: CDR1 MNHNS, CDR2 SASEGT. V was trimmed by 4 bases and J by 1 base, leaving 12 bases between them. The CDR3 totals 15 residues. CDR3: CASSGIQGGTDTQYF. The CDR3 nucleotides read TGTGCCAGCAGTGGCATTCAAGGAGGCACAGATACGCAGTATTTT.

In DNA, the CDR3 is TGTGCTAGTGGTTTGGCGTCCCTTAGACTAGCGGGAGGGGAAAGGCACGAGCAGTACTTC. It specifies CASGLASLRLAGGERHEQYF. The J gene is TRBJ2-7, the V gene TRBV12-5; 14 positions match TRBD2. CDR1 and CDR2 (germline): LGHNT, FRNRAP. The CDR3 loop spans 20 amino acids. The V and J ends lost 1 base and 5 bases, in that order; junction bases with no gene match: 16.

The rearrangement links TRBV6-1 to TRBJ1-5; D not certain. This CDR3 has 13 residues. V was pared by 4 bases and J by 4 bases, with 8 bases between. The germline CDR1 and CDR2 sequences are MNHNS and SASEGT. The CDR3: CASSVRTNQPQHF. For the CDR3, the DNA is TGTGCCAGCAGTGTACGGACTAATCAGCCCCAGCATTTT.

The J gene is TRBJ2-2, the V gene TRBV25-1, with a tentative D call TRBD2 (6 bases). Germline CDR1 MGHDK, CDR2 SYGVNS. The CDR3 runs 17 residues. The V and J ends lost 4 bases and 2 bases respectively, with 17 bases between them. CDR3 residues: CASSVVYGGANTGELFF. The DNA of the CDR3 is TGTGCCAGCAGTGTAGTCTACGGAGGGGCCAACACCGGGGAGCTGTTTTTT.

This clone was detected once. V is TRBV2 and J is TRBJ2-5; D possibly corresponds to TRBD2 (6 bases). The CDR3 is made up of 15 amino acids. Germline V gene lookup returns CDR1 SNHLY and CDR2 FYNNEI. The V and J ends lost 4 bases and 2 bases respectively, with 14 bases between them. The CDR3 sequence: CASSVGPSGQETQYF. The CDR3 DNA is TGTGCCAGCAGTGTCGGGCCCAGCGGGCAAGAGACCCAGTACTTC.

The CDR3 here is CASNHGDREVDTQYF. Written as DNA, the CDR3 is TGTGCCAGCAACCATGGTGACAGGGAAGTAGATACGCAGTATTTT. The chain links TRBV7-8 to TRBJ2-3; 7 nucleotides agree with TRBD1. CDR1 SGHVS and CDR2 FQNEAQ come from the germline V gene. CDR3 length: 15 residues. Trimming at V came to 7 bases and at J to 5 bases, leaving 12 bases not matched to a gene. The complete variable domain, with remaining parts taken from reference TRBV7-8 and TRBJ2-3, reads GAGVSQSPRYKVAKRGQDVALRCDPISGHVSLFWYQQALGQGPEFLTYFQNEAQLDKSGLPSDRFFAERPEGSVSTLKIQRTQQEDSAVYLCASNHGDREVDTQYFGPGTRLTVL.

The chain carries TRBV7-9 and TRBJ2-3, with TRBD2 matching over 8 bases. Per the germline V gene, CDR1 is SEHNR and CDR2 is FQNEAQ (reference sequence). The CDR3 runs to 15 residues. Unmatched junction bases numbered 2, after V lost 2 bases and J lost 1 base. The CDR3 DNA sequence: TGTGCCAGCAGCTTAAACGGGGGGGGCACAGATACGCAGTATTTT. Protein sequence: CASSLNGGGTDTQYF. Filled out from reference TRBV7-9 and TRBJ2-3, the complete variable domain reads DTGVSQNPRHKITKRGQNVTFRCDPISEHNRLYWYRQTLGQGPEFLTYFQNEAQLEKSRLLSDRFSAERPKGSFSTLEIQRTEQGDSAMYLCASSLNGGGTDTQYFGPGTRLTVL.

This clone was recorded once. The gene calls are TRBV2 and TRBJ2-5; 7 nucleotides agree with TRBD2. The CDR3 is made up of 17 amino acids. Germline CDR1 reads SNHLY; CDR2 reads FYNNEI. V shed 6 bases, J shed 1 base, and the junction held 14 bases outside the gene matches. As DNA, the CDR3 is TGTGCCAGCAGCTTATCCGCCGTCGGGGGGTCCCAAGAGACCCAGTACTTC. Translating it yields CASSLSAVGGSQETQYF.

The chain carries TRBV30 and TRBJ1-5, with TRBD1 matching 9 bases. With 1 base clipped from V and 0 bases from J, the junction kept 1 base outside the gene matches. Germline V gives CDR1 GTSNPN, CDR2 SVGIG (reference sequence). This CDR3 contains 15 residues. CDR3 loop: CAWSAQGASNQPQHF. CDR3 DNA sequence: TGTGCCTGGAGTGCACAGGGGGCTAGCAATCAGCCCCAGCATTTT.

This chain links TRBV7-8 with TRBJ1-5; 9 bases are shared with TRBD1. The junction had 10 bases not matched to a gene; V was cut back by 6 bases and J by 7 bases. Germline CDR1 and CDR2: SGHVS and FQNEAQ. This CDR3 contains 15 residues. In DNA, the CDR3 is TGTGCCAGCAGGAAGGGACAGGGTAAGGGGCAGCCCCAGCATTTT. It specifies CASRKGQGKGQPQHF.

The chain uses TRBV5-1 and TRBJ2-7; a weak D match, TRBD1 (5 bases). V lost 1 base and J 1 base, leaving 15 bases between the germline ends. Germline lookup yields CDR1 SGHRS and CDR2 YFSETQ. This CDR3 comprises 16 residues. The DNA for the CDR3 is TGCGCCAGCAGCTTGTCGGGCAGGGAAAGATCCTACGAGCAGTACTTC. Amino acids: CASSLSGRERSYEQYF.